This T cell receptor beta chain is from a study of OX40 agonist ivuxolimab in advanced cancers. Study information: Patient treatment consisted of intravenous ivuxolimab administration every 2 weeks at 0.01 to 10 mg/kg. Cohort: 75% to 90% men, mean age approximately 66, aged about 20 to 79. Past anti-PD-1, anti-PD-L1 or anti-CTLA-4 therapy was accepted, and 40% to 50% had received some. Study-wide results and limits: The work left the antigen specificity of expanded peripheral T cells undetermined.

The CDR3 sequence is 12 residues long. V lost 4 bases, J lost 10 bases, and 13 bases lay in between. The germline gives CDR1 SNHLY, CDR2 FYNNEI. Sequenced by immunoSEQ multiplex PCR; TCRdb stores in-frame clones only, minus some. The top ten hold about 43% of the sample, which has approximately 41,000 clones, 80% to 90% seen once. This clone has only one observation. Its antigen is not identified. The receptor was isolated from an adult with an advanced solid tumor such as melanoma, head and neck, liver or kidney cancer. The sample here was CD4+ or CD8+ T cells sorted from blood, taken in a trial of the OX40 agonist ivuxolimab. The chain carries TRBV2 and TRBJ1-1; D is undetermined. CDR3 region: CASSGEGFIAFF. CDR3 nucleotide sequence: TGTGCCAGCAGTGGGGAGGGCTTTATAGCTTTCTTT.